This TCR beta chain is drawn from a study of siplizumab effects on memory and regulatory T cells. The assay looked at approximately 10^5 TCR templates in each sample. The method was immunoSEQ multiplex PCR; TCRdb's version includes in-frame clones alone and lacks a portion of them. Of around 97,000 clones in the sample, around 94% were seen once. Broader study findings: Some alloreactive sequences were traceable to unstimulated CD4+ memory cells, and siplizumab significantly reduced them. Apparently key alloresponse contributors, naive T cells also seemed more diverse than memory cells. Suppressive capability of dividing Tregs from siplizumab cultures went unverified.

Per germline, CDR1 MNHNS and CDR2 SASEGT. V lost 6 bases and J lost 4, with 15 bases in between. The CDR3 is made up of 14 amino acids. Comments on this clone: Its target is not known.

Material: non-Treg CD4+ T cells sorted from blood. The TCR originated in a human donor in good health. V is TRBV6-1 and J is TRBJ1-1, with D possibly being TRBD1 (5 bases). Here the CDR3 reads CASRTREPPTEAFF. In DNA form, the CDR3 reads TGTGCCAGCAGGACCAGGGAACCCCCCACTGAAGCTTTCTTT.